This T cell receptor (beta chain) was sequenced in a study of T cell repertoires and Cas9 in healthy adults. This table comes from immunoSEQ multiplex PCR, and its TCRdb copy is limited to in-frame clones, with some not included. This sample has 1,500 or so clones, with roughly 79% found just once. CDR1 is LNHDA and CDR2 is SQIVND in the germline V gene (reference sequence). This CDR3 region has 14 residues. The V and J ends lost 3 bases and 1 base respectively, with 9 bases between them. Sequences were obtained from SpCas9-reactive Tregs (CD4+, CD25+, CD127-, CD137+, CD154-) from PBMCs; culture status not recorded. J is TRBJ2-5 and V is TRBV19; D is unclear. This receptor was obtained from a human donor in good health. CDR3 DNA sequence: TGTGCCAGTAGTATCGGGCAGAGCCAAGAGACCCAGTACTTC. This gives the protein CASSIGQSQETQYF.